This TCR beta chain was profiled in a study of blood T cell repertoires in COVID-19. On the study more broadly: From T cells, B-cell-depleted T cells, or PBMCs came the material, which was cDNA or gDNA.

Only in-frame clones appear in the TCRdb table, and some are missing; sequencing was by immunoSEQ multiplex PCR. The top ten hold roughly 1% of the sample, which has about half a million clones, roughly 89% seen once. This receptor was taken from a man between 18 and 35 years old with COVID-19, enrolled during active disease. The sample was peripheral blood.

CDR3 sequence: CASSPGHMNTEAFF. The CDR3 nucleotides are TGTGCCAGCAGCCCCGGACACATGAACACTGAAGCTTTCTTT. This sequence joins TRBV7-6 and TRBJ1-1, with TRBD1 as a possible D gene (5 bases). Trimming left V 5 bases short and J 0 bases short, with 10 bases between. The CDR3 consists of 14 residues. CDR1 and CDR2 (germline): SGHVS, FNYEAQ.